These 22 T cell receptor beta chains came from one sample sequenced in a study of T-cell reconstitution after alpha-beta-depleted transplantation in children. TCRbeta library preparation incorporated unique molecular identifiers. MiXCR, applied by TCRdb to the PCR reads, yields one record per CDR3 protein. Among roughly 590,000 distinct CDR3 sequences listed, approximately 15% were seen once. The sequencing used PBMCs from the stem cell graft donor, collected from the stem cell graft. The origin of the receptors is a human donor who donated a stem cell graft to a child with acute myeloid leukemia.

This clonotype was picked up many times. CDR3: CASSSPERRGSNEQYF. CDR3 in DNA: TGTGCCAGCAGCTCGCCCGAGAGGAGGGGATCCAACGAGCAGTACTTC. The J gene is TRBJ2-7, the V gene TRBV7-9, with a possible D match to TRBD2 (6 bases). V was trimmed by 4 bases and J by 5 bases, leaving 21 bases between them. CDR1 is SEHNR, CDR2 FQNEAQ, per germline (reference sequence). This CDR3 contains 16 residues.

This clonotype was recorded at least ten times. The chain couples TRBV20-1 to TRBJ1-6; TRBD1 matches 10 bases. V lost 4 bases and J lost 7; bases outside the gene matches: 10. The CDR3 runs to 16 residues. Germline assignment: CDR1 DFQATT and CDR2 SNEGSKA (reference sequence). CDR3 residues: CSATRTGGRINSPLHF. The DNA of the CDR3 is TGCAGTGCTACTAGGACAGGGGGACGAATCAATTCACCCCTCCACTTT.

The rearrangement links TRBV6-1 to TRBJ2-3; 13 nucleotides match TRBD2. The V gene's germline CDR1 is MNHNS and CDR2 SASEGT. V was pared by 5 bases and J by 4 bases, with 15 bases of the junction left unmatched. CDR3 length: 19 residues. The DNA for the CDR3 is TGTGCCAGCAGTCCCGGGACTAGCGGGGTTCACCCTTACCCAGATACGCAGTATTTT. This translates into CASSPGTSGVHPYPDTQYF.

In its sample, this clonotype was seen a few times. In DNA, the CDR3 is TGTGCCAGCAAAATGACGGGGGGTATGGAGCAGTTCTTC. Translating gives CASKMTGGMEQFF. This sequence joins TRBV5-6 and TRBJ2-1, with 7 bases aligning to TRBD2. Germline V CDR1 and CDR2: SGHDT, YYEEEE. The CDR3 has 13 amino acids. With V trimmed by 6 bases and J by 10 bases, 10 bases remained unmatched.

This clonotype was seen ten or more times. This chain connects TRBV5-5 to TRBJ1-5; D is perhaps TRBD1 (6 bases). V lost 4 bases and J lost 0, with 14 bases in between. Germline CDR1 is SGHKS and CDR2 is YYEKEE (reference sequence). The CDR3 has 16 residues. The CDR3 protein is CASSSGWGRSNQPQHF. The DNA of the CDR3 is TGTGCCAGCAGCAGTGGGTGGGGGCGTAGCAATCAGCCCCAGCATTTT.

In its sample, this clonotype was seen many times. V usage is TRBV20-1 and J usage is TRBJ1-6; no clear D. The CDR3 contains 11 residues. The V and J ends lost 4 bases and 4 bases respectively, with 2 bases between them. The germline CDR1 and CDR2 sequences are DFQATT and SNEGSKA (reference sequence). For the CDR3, the DNA is TGCAGTGCTACATATAATTCACCCCTCCACTTT. Its protein product is CSATYNSPLHF.

This clonotype has only a few counts. This sequence joins TRBV25-1 and TRBJ2-1, with D perhaps being TRBD1 or TRBD2 (5 bases each). Trimming shortened V by 1 base and J by 5 bases, and 6 bases separated the two germline ends. The CDR3 has 13 residues. Germline lookup yields CDR1 MGHDK and CDR2 SYGVNS. CDR3 nucleotides: TGTGCCAGCAGTGAATGGGGGAACAATGAGCAGTTCTTC. This gives the protein CASSEWGNNEQFF.

The chain uses TRBV6-2 or TRBV6-3 and TRBJ2-2; 13 positions match TRBD2. The CDR3 consists of 21 residues. The germline CDR1 and CDR2 sequences are MNHEY and SVGEGT. Losses at the gene ends were 5 bases for V and 0 bases for J; bases not matched to a gene: 15. CDR3: CASSPIRRGLAGFANTGELFF. In nucleotides, the CDR3 is TGTGCCAGCAGTCCCATTCGGAGGGGACTAGCGGGGTTCGCGAACACCGGGGAGCTGTTTTTT.

In its sample, this clonotype was seen many times. The J gene is TRBJ2-1, the V gene TRBV10-3; D possibly uses TRBD1 or TRBD2 (5 bases each). The CDR3 length is 14 residues. Germline loops: CDR1 ENHRY, CDR2 SYGVKD. Trimming left V 10 bases short and J 5 bases short, with 18 bases between. The CDR3 coding sequence is TGTGCCACGACCTCGGGGCTGGGCCACAATGAGCAGTTCTTC. The encoded protein is CATTSGLGHNEQFF.

This clonotype was detected ten times or more. V gene TRBV20-1 combines with J gene TRBJ1-6; maybe TRBD1 (5 bases). Germline CDR1 and CDR2: DFQATT and SNEGSKA (reference sequence). Trimming pared 5 bases from V and 2 bases from J, leaving 7 bases between. The CDR3 extends over 13 amino acids. In DNA, the CDR3 is TGCAGTGCTGGGGGGACCTATAATTCACCCCTCCACTTT. Its translation is CSAGGTYNSPLHF.

The gene calls are TRBV28 and TRBJ2-7, with TRBD2 identical over 8 bases. V dropped 3 bases and J dropped 0; count of bases not matched to a gene: 7. This CDR3 has 16 residues. Germline V lookup: CDR1 MDHEN, CDR2 SYDVKM. CDR3 region: CASSLGRTSSSYEQYV. The CDR3 DNA is TGTGCCAGCAGTTTGGGGCGGACTAGCAGCTCCTACGAGCAGTACGTC.

This clonotype was observed many times. The rearrangement links TRBV5-5 to TRBJ1-2; 10 nucleotides match TRBD1. Germline CDR1 is SGHKS and CDR2 is YYEKEE (reference sequence). The CDR3 runs 12 residues. The V gene end was trimmed by 5 bases and the J gene end by 6 bases; junction bases not matched to a gene: 1. The CDR3 nucleotides are TGTGCCAGCAGGGGGACAGGGGATGGCTACACCTTC. This gives the protein CASRGTGDGYTF.

The genes are TRBV28 and TRBJ2-7; 11 nucleotides align to TRBD1. Unmatched junction bases numbered 18, after V lost 6 bases and J lost 2 bases. This CDR3 spans 19 amino acids. Germline V lookup: CDR1 MDHEN, CDR2 SYDVKM. Here the CDR3 DNA reads TGTGCCAGCAGCAAAACCTCCGGGACAGGGGGAAATCCAGCCTACGAGCAGTACGTC. This encodes CASSKTSGTGGNPAYEQYV.

This clonotype was counted at least ten times. The CDR3: CSVWTGRGYTF. Here the CDR3 DNA reads TGCAGCGTTTGGACAGGGAGGGGCTACACCTTC. The chain employs TRBV29-1 and TRBJ1-2; the match to TRBD1 covers 8 bases. The germline V gene has CDR1 SQVTM and CDR2 ANQGSEA. The CDR3 extends over 11 amino acids. V was clipped by 5 bases and J by 8 bases; unmatched bases: 4.

The table lists this clonotype with many counts. The chain recombines TRBV12-3 or TRBV12-4 with TRBJ2-1; 8 nucleotides agree with TRBD1. This CDR3 is 12 amino acids long. The V gene end was trimmed by 7 bases and the J gene end by 8 bases; junction bases not matched to a gene: 4. The CDR3 DNA reads as TGTGCCAGCAACCAGGGGGCTGATGAGCAGTTCTTC. Amino acid sequence: CASNQGADEQFF.

This clonotype was counted between two and nine times. This rearrangement joins TRBV5-6 to TRBJ2-3, with 8 bases matching TRBD2. Germline-derived CDR1 and CDR2 are SGHDT and YYEEEE. J lost 1 base, V lost 4 bases, and 5 bases had no gene match. This CDR3 contains 15 residues. In DNA, the CDR3 is TGTGCCAGCAGCCTGCCGGGACTAGGCACAGATACGCAGTATTTT. Protein: CASSLPGLGTDTQYF.

At least ten counts were recorded for this clonotype. J is TRBJ2-3 and V is TRBV29-1, with TRBD2 matching over 15 bases. V shed 6 bases, J shed 3 bases, and the junction held 7 bases outside the gene matches. This CDR3 has 16 amino acids. Germline V CDR1 and CDR2: SQVTM, ANQGSEA. The CDR3 region is CSVPGLAGGRTDTQYF. The DNA of the CDR3 is TGCAGCGTCCCGGGACTAGCGGGGGGAAGGACAGATACGCAGTATTTT.

This clonotype has ten or more counts. V and J are TRBV20-1 and TRBJ2-4, with TRBD1 identical over 11 bases. This CDR3 region has 13 residues. In germline, CDR1 is DFQATT, CDR2 SNEGSKA (reference sequence). With 3 bases clipped from V and 14 bases from J, the junction kept 9 bases outside the gene matches. The CDR3 bases are TGCAGTGCTAGGCGGGGACAGGGGGATAGAGAGTACTTC. It specifies CSARRGQGDREYF.

This clonotype was seen at least ten times. The CDR3 bases are TGCAGTGCTAGCTCCGGGGCTAGCAATCAGCCCCAGCATTTT. It translates to CSASSGASNQPQHF. The J gene is TRBJ1-5, the V gene TRBV20-1; D perhaps matches TRBD1 (5 bases). The CDR3 has 14 amino acids. Looked up from germline, CDR1 is DFQATT and CDR2 is SNEGSKA (reference sequence). Trimming cost V 3 bases and J 0 bases, with 9 bases left between them.

In nucleotides, the CDR3 is TGTGCCAGCAGTTTAGAAAGGGACACCGGGGAGCTGTTTTTT. This sequence encodes CASSLERDTGELFF. V and J are TRBV27 and TRBJ2-2; D call uncertain. This CDR3 has 14 amino acids. V was shortened by 2 bases and J by 3 bases, with 7 bases between the two germline ends. CDR1 is MNHEY, CDR2 SMNVEV, per germline (reference sequence).

This clonotype was seen only a few times. The chain recombines TRBV9 with TRBJ2-4; a possible D gene is TRBD1 (7 bases). The CDR3 has 16 amino acids. The ends were cut back, 4 bases at V and 1 base at J, with 15 bases in the middle. The germline V gene encodes CDR1 SGDLS and CDR2 YYNGEE. Here the CDR3 DNA reads TGTGCCAGCAGCTCCCAACCAGGGGGGGCCAAAAACATTCAGTACTTC. As protein: CASSSQPGGAKNIQYF.

This chain connects TRBV6-1 to TRBJ1-5; 8 nucleotides line up with TRBD1. The ends lost 6 bases at V and 0 bases at J; junction bases unmatched: 13. Germline V gene sequence: CDR1 MNHNS, CDR2 SASEGT. The CDR3 spans 18 residues. This CDR3 is CASRSTGGLPLSNQPQHF. As DNA, the CDR3 is TGTGCCAGCAGGTCCACAGGGGGGCTACCCCTTAGCAATCAGCCCCAGCATTTT.